This record covers a single T cell receptor beta chain. Its target is unknown. The data were obtained in a study of T cell repertoires in cytomegalovirus infection. Looking at the study overall: Indications came from public TCR beta signatures; they pointed to CMV infection and to a matching HLA type.

MiXCR, run by TCRdb on the reads, gives a single entry per CDR3 protein. The sample yields about 480,000 distinct CDR3 sequences, around a third seen once. The specimen was cultured PBMCs, collected from culture after CMV antigen stimulation. The receptor was isolated from a human donor in good health (CMV status not recorded). Some clones in this sample may be carry-over from other donors' samples.

The CDR3 nucleotides read TGTGCCAGCAGCCCCAAATTTGGGTACGGCTACACCTTC. Its protein product is CASSPKFGYGYTF. The chain has TRBV7-6 and TRBJ1-2; D is unclear. The length of the CDR3 is 13 residues. Deletions cut 5 bases from V and 8 bases from J, with 15 bases between. CDR1 is SGHVS, CDR2 FNYEAQ, per germline.